The 14 T cell receptor beta chains listed next were all sequenced from one sample in a study of T cell changes during pregnancy in multiple sclerosis. Sequenced by immunoSEQ multiplex PCR; TCRdb stores in-frame clones only, minus some. Altogether more than 40,000 clones are present, more than 85% being singletons, with the ten largest covering about 9.8%. The sample here was CD8+ T cells from peripheral blood mononuclear cells, taken after pregnancy. The receptors shown here come from a female donor with multiple sclerosis, enrolled in a pregnancy study.

This rearrangement joins TRBV6-1 to TRBJ2-2; maybe TRBD1 (6 bases). Trimming pared 7 bases from V and 4 bases from J, leaving 13 bases between. The germline CDR1 and CDR2 sequences are MNHNS and SASEGT. The CDR3 length is 14 residues. CDR3 loop: CASKTGVATGELFF. DNA of the CDR3: TGTGCCAGCAAGACAGGAGTGGCCACCGGGGAGCTGTTTTTT.

The rearrangement links TRBV6-1 to TRBJ2-3; D gene ambiguous. Trimming took 1 base from V and 1 from J, leaving 12 bases between them. The CDR3 has 16 residues. Germline lookup yields CDR1 MNHNS and CDR2 SASEGT. The CDR3 spells CASSEGGGDRTDTQYF. The CDR3 DNA reads TGTGCCAGCAGTGAAGGTGGCGGCGACCGCACAGATACGCAGTATTTT.

The chain joins TRBV10-1 to TRBJ1-2; D gene ambiguous. Between the trimmed V and J ends, which lost 2 bases and 3 bases, there was a span of 22 bases. The V gene's germline CDR1 is WNHNN and CDR2 SYGVQD (reference sequence). The length of the CDR3 is 18 residues. This CDR3 reads CASSETSVSFASYYGYTF. CDR3 DNA: TGCGCCAGCAGTGAGACTAGCGTCTCCTTTGCATCATACTATGGCTACACCTTC.

The chain couples TRBV11-2 to TRBJ1-1; no reliable D call. The CDR3 spans 13 residues. Germline-derived CDR1 and CDR2 are SGHAT and FQNNGV. The V end was cut by 5 bases, the J end by 0 bases, with 7 bases between. The CDR3 sequence: CASSLEVNTEAFF. As DNA, the CDR3 is TGTGCCAGCAGCCTGGAGGTGAACACTGAAGCTTTCTTT.

The rearrangement uses TRBV13 and TRBJ2-3, with 14 bases identical to TRBD2. This CDR3 spans 17 amino acids. Germline CDR1 is PRHDT and CDR2 is FYEKMQ (reference sequence). J lost 4 bases, V lost 4 bases, and 7 bases had no gene match. For the CDR3, the DNA is TGTGCCAGCAGCTCAAGGACTAGCGGGAGGCCCCCAGATACGCAGTATTTT. Its translation: CASSSRTSGRPPDTQYF.

The V and J genes are TRBV27 and TRBJ2-1; D possibly corresponds to TRBD2 (5 bases). V lost 8 bases and J lost 4, with 12 bases in between. The CDR3 is 13 residues long. Germline V gives CDR1 MNHEY, CDR2 SMNVEV (reference sequence). As DNA, the CDR3 is TGTGCCAGCGCTTACAGAGGGTACAATGAGCAGTTCTTC. Encoded protein: CASAYRGYNEQFF.

The J gene is TRBJ2-1, the V gene TRBV7-3, with D maybe TRBD2 (7 bases). Germline V lookup: CDR1 SGHTA, CDR2 FQGTGA. This CDR3 is 11 amino acids long. Trimming removed 8 bases at V and 8 bases at J, with 10 bases between. For the CDR3, the DNA is TGTGCCAGCGGCGGGGGCCATGAGCAGTTCTTC. It codes for CASGGGHEQFF.

This clone was recorded once. The CDR3 protein is CASRARTSGGTDTQYF. The CDR3 DNA is TGTGCCAGTCGCGCACGGACTAGCGGGGGCACAGATACGCAGTATTTT. The rearrangement joins TRBV6-6 to TRBJ2-3; 12 bases fit TRBD2. V dropped 9 bases and J dropped 1; count of bases not matched to a gene: 8. CDR3 length: 16 residues. Germline V gene lookup returns CDR1 MNHNY and CDR2 SVGAGI (reference sequence).

The chain couples TRBV9 to TRBJ2-7; 7 positions agree with TRBD2. The CDR3 has 15 residues. Germline-derived CDR1 and CDR2 are SGDLS and YYNGEE. J lost 3 bases, V lost 0 bases, and 6 bases had no gene match. This chain's CDR3 is CASSVGGGTLYEQYF. CDR3 nucleotide sequence: TGTGCCAGCAGCGTAGGCGGGGGTACCCTCTACGAGCAGTACTTC.

This clone was seen just once. The V call is TRBV5-5, the J call TRBJ2-7; perhaps TRBD1 as D (6 bases). This CDR3 comprises 14 residues. Trimming stripped 0 bases from V and 4 bases from J, with 11 bases between. In germline, CDR1 is SGHKS, CDR2 YYEKEE (reference sequence). The CDR3 loop is CASSLAGTSYEQYF. CDR3 nucleotide sequence: TGTGCCAGCAGCTTGGCGGGGACATCGTACGAGCAGTACTTC.

The rearrangement links TRBV5-4 to TRBJ2-7, with D tentatively TRBD2 (5 bases). This CDR3 spans 16 amino acids. The V end was cut by 5 bases, the J end by 3 bases, with 21 bases between. CDR1 and CDR2 from the germline V gene are SGHNT and YYREEE (reference sequence). The CDR3 DNA follows: TGTGCCAGCAGTCTGTCGTTCGGGGAGAATGGCTACGAGCAGTACTTC. Protein sequence: CASSLSFGENGYEQYF.

The V and J genes are TRBV4-2 and TRBJ2-1; a weak D match, TRBD2 (6 bases). Germline CDR1 and CDR2: LGHNA and YNFKEQ. The CDR3 runs 14 residues. V was cut by 4 bases and J by 5 bases, with 12 bases left in between. The CDR3 nucleotides are TGTGCCAGCAGCCTCCGGGGGTCCAACAATGAGCAGTTCTTC. It encodes CASSLRGSNNEQFF.

The chain uses TRBV6-5 and TRBJ1-1; 9 nucleotides agree with TRBD1. This CDR3 is built from 13 residues. The V gene's germline CDR1 is MNHEY and CDR2 SVGAGI. J lost 5 bases, V lost 6 bases, and 4 bases had no gene match. The CDR3 DNA is TGTGCCAGCAGACAGGGGGCGAAGACTGAAGCTTTCTTT. Protein product: CASRQGAKTEAFF.

J is TRBJ1-4 and V is TRBV6-1, with TRBD1 as a possible D gene (6 bases). The germline V gene encodes CDR1 MNHNS and CDR2 SASEGT. The V end lost 0 bases, the J end lost 6 bases, and 14 bases lay between the germline ends. This CDR3 spans 16 amino acids. Here the CDR3 reads CASSEAVGTGYEKLFF. Here the CDR3 DNA reads TGTGCCAGCAGTGAAGCGGTTGGAACAGGGTATGAAAAACTGTTTTTT.